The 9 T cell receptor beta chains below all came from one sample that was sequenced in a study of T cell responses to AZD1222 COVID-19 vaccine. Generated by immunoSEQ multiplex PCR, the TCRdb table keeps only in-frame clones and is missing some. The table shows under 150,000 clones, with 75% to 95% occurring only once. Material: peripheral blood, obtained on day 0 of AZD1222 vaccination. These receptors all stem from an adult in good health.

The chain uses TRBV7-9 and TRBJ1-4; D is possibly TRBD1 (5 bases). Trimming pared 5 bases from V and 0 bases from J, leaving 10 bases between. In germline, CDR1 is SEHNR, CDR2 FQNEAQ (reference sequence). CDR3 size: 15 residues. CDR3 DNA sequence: TGTGCCAGCAGCGAATTCAGGGCAACTAATGAAAAACTGTTTTTT. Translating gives CASSEFRATNEKLFF.

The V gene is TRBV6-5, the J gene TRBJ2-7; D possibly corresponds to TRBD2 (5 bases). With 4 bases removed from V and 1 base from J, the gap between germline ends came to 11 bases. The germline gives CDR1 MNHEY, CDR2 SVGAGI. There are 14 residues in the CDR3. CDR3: CASSWAPGSYEQYF. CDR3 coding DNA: TGTGCCAGCAGTTGGGCTCCGGGGTCCTACGAGCAGTACTTC.

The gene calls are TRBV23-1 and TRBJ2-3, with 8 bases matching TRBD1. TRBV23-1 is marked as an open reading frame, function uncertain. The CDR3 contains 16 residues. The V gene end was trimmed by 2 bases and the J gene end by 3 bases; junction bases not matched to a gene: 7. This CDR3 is CASSQKTGEVTDTQYF. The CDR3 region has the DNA TGCGCCAGCAGTCAAAAGACAGGGGAAGTAACAGATACGCAGTATTTT.

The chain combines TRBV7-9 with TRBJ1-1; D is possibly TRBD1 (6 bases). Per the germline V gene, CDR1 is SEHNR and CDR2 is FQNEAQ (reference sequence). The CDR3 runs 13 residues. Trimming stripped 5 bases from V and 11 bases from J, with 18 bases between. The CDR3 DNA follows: TGTGCCAGCAGCATACCGGGGCCAGGGGAGGCTTTCTTT. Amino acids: CASSIPGPGEAFF.

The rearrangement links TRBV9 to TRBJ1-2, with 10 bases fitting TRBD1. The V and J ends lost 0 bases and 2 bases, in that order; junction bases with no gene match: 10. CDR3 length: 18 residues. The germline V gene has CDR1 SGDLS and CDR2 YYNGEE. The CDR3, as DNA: TGTGCCAGCAGCGTAGAGGGCTCGGGGACAGGGGCGAACTATGGCTACACCTTC. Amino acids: CASSVEGSGTGANYGYTF. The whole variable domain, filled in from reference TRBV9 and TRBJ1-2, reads DSGVTQTPKHLITATGQRVTLRCSPRSGDLSVYWYQQSLDQGLQFLIQYYNGEERAKGNILERFSAQQFPDLHSELNLSSLELGDSALYFCASSVEGSGTGANYGYTFGSGTRLTVV.

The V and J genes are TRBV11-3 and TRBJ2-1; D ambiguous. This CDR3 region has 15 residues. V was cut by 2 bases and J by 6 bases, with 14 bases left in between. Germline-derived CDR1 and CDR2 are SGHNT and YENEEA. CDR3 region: CASSLRPPPGNEQFF. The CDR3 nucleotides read TGTGCCAGCAGCTTACGGCCGCCCCCGGGCAATGAGCAGTTCTTC.

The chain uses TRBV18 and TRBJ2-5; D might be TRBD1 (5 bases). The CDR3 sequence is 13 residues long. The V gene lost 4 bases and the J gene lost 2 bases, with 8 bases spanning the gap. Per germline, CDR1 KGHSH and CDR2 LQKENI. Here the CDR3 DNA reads TGTGCCAGCTCACTTGGACAACAAGAGACCCAGTACTTC. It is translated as CASSLGQQETQYF.

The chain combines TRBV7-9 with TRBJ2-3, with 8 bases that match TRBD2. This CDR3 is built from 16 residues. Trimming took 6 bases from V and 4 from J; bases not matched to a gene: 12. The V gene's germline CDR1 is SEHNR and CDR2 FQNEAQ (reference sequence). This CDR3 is CASRPKIAGIPDTQYF. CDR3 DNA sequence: TGTGCCAGCAGACCGAAGATAGCGGGAATCCCAGATACGCAGTATTTT.

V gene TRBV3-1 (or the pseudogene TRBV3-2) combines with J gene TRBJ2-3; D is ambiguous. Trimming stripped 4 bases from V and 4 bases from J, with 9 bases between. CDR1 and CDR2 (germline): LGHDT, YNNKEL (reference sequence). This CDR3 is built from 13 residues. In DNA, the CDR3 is TGTGCCAGCAGCCCCACCTCATCAGATACGCAGTATTTT. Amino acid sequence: CASSPTSSDTQYF.